The 21 T cell receptor beta chains in this list originate from one sample, sequenced in a study of blood T cell repertoires in COVID-19. TCRdb's table, derived via immunoSEQ multiplex PCR, lists solely in-frame clones and lacks some. The top ten hold 4.8% of the sample, which has 120,000 or so clones, approximately 90% seen once. Sequenced sample: peripheral blood. Every receptor here comes from a human donor in a cohort sampled during active COVID-19.

This sequence joins TRBV10-3 and TRBJ2-5; 10 bases map to TRBD2. Germline trimming cut 9 bases from V and 4 bases from J; bases unmatched to any gene: 2. This CDR3 has 12 residues. Germline CDR1 reads ENHRY; CDR2 reads SYGVKD. The CDR3: CAISSGGETQYF. The CDR3 DNA reads TGTGCCATTTCTAGCGGGGGAGAGACCCAGTACTTC.

This sequence joins TRBV5-1 and TRBJ2-2; D might be TRBD1 (5 bases). The V gene's germline CDR1 is SGHRS and CDR2 YFSETQ. Trimming stripped 0 bases from V and 5 bases from J, with 8 bases between. The CDR3 totals 14 residues. CDR3 DNA sequence: TGCGCCAGCAGCTTGGCCAGGGAAACCGGGGAGCTGTTTTTT. Its translation: CASSLARETGELFF. Filled out from reference TRBV5-1 and TRBJ2-2, the complete variable domain reads KAGVTQTPRYLIKTRGQQVTLSCSPISGHRSVSWYQQTPGQGLQFLFEYFSETQRNKGNFPGRFSGRQFSNSRSEMNVSTLELGDSALYLCASSLARETGELFFGEGSRLTVL.

The rearrangement uses TRBV9 and TRBJ2-5; the match to TRBD2 covers 11 bases. With 0 bases clipped from V and 1 base from J, the junction kept 2 bases outside the gene matches. The germline gives CDR1 SGDLS, CDR2 YYNGEE. CDR3 length: 16 residues. CDR3 coding DNA: TGTGCCAGCAGCGTAGTAGCGGGAGGGCCCCAAGAGACCCAGTACTTC. Amino acids: CASSVVAGGPQETQYF.

This sequence joins TRBV28 and TRBJ1-2; no firm D call. Trimming cost V 2 bases and J 4 bases, with 8 bases left between them. The CDR3 totals 13 residues. From germline, CDR1 is MDHEN and CDR2 SYDVKM. The CDR3 nucleotides are TGTGCCAGCAGTTTAAGCACAGCCTATGGCTACACCTTC. It translates to CASSLSTAYGYTF.

The V gene is TRBV9, the J gene TRBJ2-7, with a weak D call TRBD2 (6 bases). The ends were cut back, 4 bases at V and 4 bases at J, with 21 bases in the middle. The CDR3 runs 16 residues. Germline CDR1 SGDLS, CDR2 YYNGEE. CDR3 amino acids: CASSPRDSHRAYEQYF. DNA of the CDR3: TGTGCCAGCAGCCCCCGGGACTCTCACCGGGCGTACGAGCAGTACTTC.

The chain recombines TRBV7-3 with TRBJ2-2, with 10 bases matching TRBD1. With V trimmed by 4 bases and J by 6 bases, 2 bases remained unmatched. Looked up from germline, CDR1 is SGHTA and CDR2 is FQGTGA. There are 14 residues in the CDR3. In DNA form, the CDR3 reads TGTGCCAGCAGCTCGGACAGGGGGTCCGGGGAGCTGTTTTTT. Translating it yields CASSSDRGSGELFF.

J is TRBJ2-3 and V is TRBV30; 7 positions agree with TRBD2. V was clipped by 2 bases and J by 1 base; unmatched bases: 3. The CDR3 totals 14 residues. Germline V gene data show CDR1 as GTSNPN and CDR2 as SVGIG (reference sequence). This CDR3 is CAWSWLAGTDTQYF. The CDR3 bases are TGTGCCTGGAGTTGGCTAGCGGGCACAGATACGCAGTATTTT.

The chain uses TRBV9 and TRBJ2-2; a weak D match, TRBD2 (6 bases). Germline CDR1 SGDLS, CDR2 YYNGEE. The CDR3 contains 18 residues. The V end lost 4 bases, the J end lost 6 bases, and 25 bases lay between the germline ends. Written as DNA, the CDR3 is TGTGCCAGCAGCCCATCGAGGTCGGCGGGGCTCGACCCCGGGGAGCTGTTTTTT. This encodes CASSPSRSAGLDPGELFF.

V usage is TRBV5-1 and J usage is TRBJ2-7, with D possibly TRBD1 on 6 matching bases. The CDR3 has 16 amino acids. Trimming removed 1 base from V and 2 bases from J, with 16 bases in between. Per germline, CDR1 SGHRS and CDR2 YFSETQ. CDR3 region: CASSLMSGRGTYEQYF. The CDR3 nucleotides are TGCGCCAGCAGCTTGATGTCGGGAAGGGGGACCTACGAGCAGTACTTC.

The chain uses TRBV11-1 and TRBJ1-1; perhaps TRBD1 as D (5 bases). The germline V gene encodes CDR1 SGHAT and CDR2 FQDESV (reference sequence). The CDR3 length is 13 residues. V was trimmed by 0 bases and J by 8 bases, leaving 10 bases between them. CDR3 amino acids: CASSLAQGREAFF. CDR3 in DNA: TGTGCCAGCAGCTTAGCGCAGGGAAGAGAAGCTTTCTTT.

J is TRBJ2-3 and V is TRBV5-1; 10 bases are shared with TRBD1. The CDR3 is made up of 15 amino acids. Germline assignment: CDR1 SGHRS and CDR2 YFSETQ. Trimming removed 0 bases from V and 5 bases from J; junction bases left unmatched: 3. This CDR3 reads CASSLGDRGGDTQYF. CDR3 bases: TGCGCCAGCAGCTTGGGGGACAGGGGAGGAGATACGCAGTATTTT.

This clone was counted only a few times. The V and J genes are TRBV15 and TRBJ2-5; D remains ambiguous. V lost 0 bases and J 5 bases, leaving 10 bases between the germline ends. The germline V gene has CDR1 LNHNV and CDR2 YYDKDF (reference sequence). This CDR3 is built from 14 residues. The DNA for the CDR3 is TGTGCCACCAGCAGAGATCGAGCTCGTGAGACCCAGTACTTC. As protein: CATSRDRARETQYF.

This clone was counted once. The rearrangement uses TRBV5-1 and TRBJ2-7, with 12 positions matching TRBD1. Trimming removed 4 bases from V and 6 bases from J; junction bases left unmatched: 5. The CDR3 length is 14 residues. CDR1 and CDR2 from the germline V gene are SGHRS and YFSETQ. CDR3: CASSAGTGGLEQYF. The CDR3 coding sequence is TGCGCCAGCAGCGCTGGGACAGGGGGCCTCGAGCAGTACTTC.

As to this clone: Other DNA sequences within the sample encode an identical CDR3. This chain uses TRBV19 with TRBJ2-3, with 10 bases matching TRBD1. CDR3 length: 13 residues. Germline V gene lookup returns CDR1 LNHDA and CDR2 SQIVND (reference sequence). After removal of 9 bases from V and 3 bases from J, the junction contained 3 bases not matched to a gene. Here the CDR3 reads CASRDRGTDTQYF. CDR3 sequence (DNA): TGTGCCAGCCGGGACAGGGGTACAGATACGCAGTATTTT.

V is TRBV18 and J is TRBJ1-5; D is ambiguous. This CDR3 has 17 residues. The V gene lost 2 bases and the J gene lost 2 bases, with 16 bases spanning the gap. Germline CDR1 KGHSH, CDR2 LQKENI. The CDR3: CASSPDFSSNGNQPQHF. CDR3 coding DNA: TGTGCCAGCTCACCAGATTTTAGTTCTAACGGCAATCAGCCCCAGCATTTT.

The V gene is TRBV28, the J gene TRBJ2-7; weak D call: TRBD2 (5 bases). This CDR3 has 14 residues. The germline V and J ends were trimmed by 6 bases and 2 bases, with 14 bases remaining between them. In germline, CDR1 is MDHEN, CDR2 SYDVKM. The chain's CDR3 is CASSPGLLPYEQYF. The CDR3 DNA reads TGTGCCAGCAGCCCTGGACTTCTACCCTACGAGCAGTACTTC.

CDR3 in DNA: TGTGCCAGCAGTTCCTCTCCGGGAGCCTTGGTCCACTTT. It encodes CASSSSPGALVHF. This sequence joins TRBV12-3 or TRBV12-4 and TRBJ1-6; D is unclear. The CDR3 loop spans 13 amino acids. The germline V and J ends were trimmed by 4 bases and 17 bases, with 18 bases remaining between them.

The chain has TRBV28 and TRBJ1-3; D gene unclear. CDR3 size: 15 residues. CDR1 is MDHEN and CDR2 is SYDVKM in the germline V gene. The V and J ends lost 5 bases and 4 bases respectively, with 15 bases between them. CDR3 in amino acids: CASSSLEFYGNTIYF. The CDR3 region has the DNA TGTGCCAGCAGTAGTTTAGAGTTTTACGGAAACACCATATATTTT.

This chain uses TRBV24-1 with TRBJ2-7, with TRBD1 identical over 7 bases. The ends lost 4 bases at V and 2 bases at J; junction bases unmatched: 4. The CDR3 is made up of 14 amino acids. Looked up from germline, CDR1 is KGHDR and CDR2 is SFDVKD. CDR3 coding DNA: TGTGCCACCAGTGACCCGGACAGGCCCTACGAGCAGTACTTC. Residues: CATSDPDRPYEQYF.

V gene TRBV4-1 combines with J gene TRBJ1-4; D perhaps matches TRBD1 (6 bases). Between the trimmed V and J ends, which lost 4 bases and 2 bases, there was a span of 17 bases. This CDR3 is 17 amino acids long. In germline, CDR1 is MGHRA, CDR2 YSYEKL. CDR3 loop: CASSPRGGAVTNEKLFF. The CDR3 region has the DNA TGCGCCAGCAGCCCGAGAGGGGGGGCCGTCACTAATGAAAAACTGTTTTTT.

Concerning this clone: At one end the junction does not follow the germline gene, possibly because of a read error. Distinct nucleotide sequences in the sample also encode this CDR3. The rearrangement links TRBV5-4 to TRBJ2-2, with 8 bases that match TRBD2. The CDR3 is 15 amino acids. Germline values: CDR1 SGHNT, CDR2 YYREEE (reference sequence). CDR3 in DNA: TGTGCCAGTAGCTTGGCGGGAGGTAGTCCCGGGGAGCTGTTTTTT. Its protein product is CASSLAGGSPGELFF. The whole variable domain, filled in from reference TRBV5-4 and TRBJ2-2, reads ETGVTQSPTHLIKTRGQQVTLRCSSQSGHNTVSWYQQALGQGPQFIFQYYREEENGRGNFPPRFSGLQFPNYSSELNVNALELDDSALYLCASSLAGGSPGELFFGEGSRLTVL.